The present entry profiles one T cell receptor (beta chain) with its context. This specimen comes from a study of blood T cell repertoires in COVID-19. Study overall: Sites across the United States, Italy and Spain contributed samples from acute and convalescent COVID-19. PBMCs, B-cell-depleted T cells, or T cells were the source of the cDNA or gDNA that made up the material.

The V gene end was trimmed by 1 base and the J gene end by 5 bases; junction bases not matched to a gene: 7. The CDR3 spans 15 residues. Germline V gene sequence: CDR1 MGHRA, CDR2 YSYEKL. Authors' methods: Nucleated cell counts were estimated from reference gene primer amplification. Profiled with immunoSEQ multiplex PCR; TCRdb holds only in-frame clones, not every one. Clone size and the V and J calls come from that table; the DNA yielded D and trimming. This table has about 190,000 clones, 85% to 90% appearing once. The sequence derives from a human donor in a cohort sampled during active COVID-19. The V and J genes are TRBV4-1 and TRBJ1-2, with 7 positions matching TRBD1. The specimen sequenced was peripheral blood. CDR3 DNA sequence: TGCGCCAGCAGCCAAGGGCCGGACAGGTCTTATGGCTACACCTTC. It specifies CASSQGPDRSYGYTF.